The source of this TCR beta chain is a study of T cell responses to AZD1222 COVID-19 vaccine. Points from the study as a whole: Spike-specific TCR breadth rose after two AZD1222 doses, and depth rose as well. White British ancestry dominated among donors, who included more females, and clonal diversity was possibly underestimated.

The assay was immunoSEQ multiplex PCR, and TCRdb's table has in-frame clones only and misses some. The sample has around 99,000 clones; roughly 87% are singletons. Points on this clone: Antigen specificity is unknown.

Here the sequenced sample was peripheral blood, taken on day 0 of MenACWY control vaccination. This TCR was sampled from an adult in good health.

The CDR3, as DNA: TGTGCCAGCAGCGCCATCCGGAGGCGCTATGGCTACACCTTC. Protein: CASSAIRRRYGYTF. The chain recombines TRBV27 with TRBJ1-2, with D uncertain. Germline-derived CDR1 and CDR2 are MNHEY and SMNVEV (reference sequence). The CDR3 covers 14 residues. V was shortened by 6 bases and J by 4 bases, with 15 bases between the two germline ends.